Each of the 9 T cell receptor beta chains below was sequenced from the same sample in a study of Graves' ophthalmopathy and Graves' hyperthyroidism. Transcripts of RNA were the source for amplifying TCR beta CDR3 regions. HTBI primers were employed in first-round RT-PCR, then a second-round multiplex PCR followed. TCRdb reprocessed the multiplex PCR reads via MiXCR and lists one record per CDR3 protein. Of hundreds of thousands of distinct CDR3 sequences in the sample, around an eighth were seen once. Source material: blood. These receptors all come from a woman in her 30s with Graves' ophthalmopathy.

This clonotype was observed a handful of times. The V and J genes are TRBV19 and TRBJ2-7; D uncertain. The V gene's germline CDR1 is LNHDA and CDR2 SQIVND (reference sequence). CDR3 length: 13 residues. The V and J ends lost 4 bases and 0 bases respectively, with 7 bases between them. The CDR3 bases are TGTGCCAGTAGTAATGGGGACTCCTACGAGCAGTACTTC. As protein: CASSNGDSYEQYF.

This clonotype has ten or more counts. The chain joins TRBV2 to TRBJ1-1; D ambiguous. V gave up 0 bases and J gave up 8 bases, with 13 bases separating them. The CDR3 contains 14 residues. Looked up from germline, CDR1 is SNHLY and CDR2 is FYNNEI. In DNA, the CDR3 is TGTGCCAGCAGTGAAGCGGGGTTCGCTGAAGAAGCTTTCTTT. Residues: CASSEAGFAEEAFF.

About this clonotype: This clone may be a read error of a much larger clone one base away. The chain carries TRBV7-2 and TRBJ2-7; D is unresolved. The CDR3 length is 12 residues. Germline V gene lookup returns CDR1 SGHTA and CDR2 FQGNSA. V was cut by 4 bases and J by 5 bases, with 9 bases left in between. CDR3 in DNA: TGTGCCAGCAGCTCATTTAGTCACGAGCAGTACTTC. Translating gives CASSSFSHEQYF. The full variable domain, its missing parts supplied by reference TRBV7-2 and TRBJ2-7, is GAGVSQSPSNKVTEKGKDVELRCDPISGHTALYWYRQSLGQGLEFLIYFQGNSAPDKSGLPSDRFSAERTGGSVSTLTIQRTQQEDSAVYLCASSSFSHEQYFGPGTRLTVT.

This clonotype was observed many times. V gene TRBV19 combines with J gene TRBJ1-1; no definite D call. V was pared by 5 bases and J by 1 base, with 11 bases between. The CDR3 length is 14 residues. In germline, CDR1 is LNHDA, CDR2 SQIVND (reference sequence). The CDR3 reads CASSPSQQNTEAFF. CDR3 in DNA: TGTGCCAGTAGTCCCTCCCAGCAGAACACTGAAGCTTTCTTT.

The chain joins TRBV12-3 or TRBV12-4 to TRBJ1-1; 12 bases align to TRBD1. Germline trimming cut 7 bases from V and 1 base from J; bases unmatched to any gene: 7. CDR3 length: 16 amino acids. Written as DNA, the CDR3 is TGTGCCAGCACCGCACCGGGACAGGGGGCGAACACTGAAGCTTTCTTT. This gives the protein CASTAPGQGANTEAFF.

At least ten counts were recorded for this clonotype. The genes are TRBV3-1 and TRBJ2-2, with a possible D match to TRBD2 (6 bases). The V end was cut by 2 bases, the J end by 5 bases, with 6 bases between. The CDR3 is made up of 13 amino acids. Germline CDR1 reads LGHDT; CDR2 reads YNNKEL (reference sequence). The CDR3 loop is CASSQRETGELFF. The CDR3 nucleotides read TGTGCCAGCAGCCAACGGGAGACCGGGGAGCTGTTTTTT.

Only a few counts were recorded for this clonotype. This chain links TRBV30 with TRBJ1-2, with 7 nucleotides matching TRBD1. Trimming at V came to 3 bases and at J to 6 bases, leaving 13 bases not matched to a gene. This CDR3 contains 15 residues. Germline CDR1 is GTSNPN and CDR2 is SVGIG (reference sequence). CDR3: CAWSASLTGLNGYTF. CDR3 DNA: TGTGCCTGGAGCGCCTCCTTGACAGGGTTGAATGGCTACACCTTC.

In this sample, this clonotype turned up many times. V is TRBV12-3 or TRBV12-4 and J is TRBJ1-5; D is undetermined. V was cut by 2 bases and J by 0 bases, with 2 bases left in between. CDR3 length: 13 amino acids. The CDR3 reads CASSLHSNQPQHF. CDR3 nucleotide sequence: TGTGCCAGCAGTTTACATAGCAATCAGCCCCAGCATTTT.

This clonotype came up many times. This chain links TRBV7-2 with TRBJ2-5; 10 bases fit TRBD2. This CDR3 comprises 17 residues. V was pared by 0 bases and J by 2 bases, with 6 bases of the junction left unmatched. Germline V CDR1 and CDR2: SGHTA, FQGNSA. The chain's CDR3 is CASSLAISGGFQETQYF. CDR3 nucleotides: TGTGCCAGCAGCTTAGCGATTAGCGGGGGGTTTCAAGAGACCCAGTACTTC.